Presented here are 32 T cell receptor beta chains from one specimen sequenced in a study of regulatory T cells in long-lasting Graves disease (dated by TCRdb to the early 2020s). The library relied on multiplex PCR. Sequenced on an Illumina HiSeq 4000. iRepertoire HTBI primers and Arm-PCR amplification of CDR3 regions were used to construct TCR beta libraries. TCRdb reran the public reads through fastp at Q25 and MiXCR, keeping productive beta chains. Each CDR3 protein gets just one entry, which takes the most common genes and DNA from the rows behind it. This sample gives 450,000 to 600,000 distinct CDR3 sequences in total; roughly 15% of them show up just once. Less than 15% of the sample rests with the top ten. This specimen's time point label, per the study, means: newly diagnosed GD, antithyroid drugs for less than 3 months. RNA was extracted from PBMCs in TRIzol for both TCR sequencing and RNA sequencing.

These data were likewise used in another study, on T cells in Graves' hyperthyroidism and ophthalmopathy.

Here the sequenced sample was peripheral blood mononuclear cells (PBMCs), taken at new diagnosis, from a patient treated with antithyroid drugs. These receptors came from a man aged 40-55 years with Graves disease. Donor details come from another sample of the same person, matched by shared clones.

Only a few counts were recorded for this clonotype. J is TRBJ2-1 and V is TRBV19; 10 nucleotides line up with TRBD2. The end of the DNA aligns better with TRBJ2-5, so the J call may be wrong. The germline gives CDR1 LNHDA, CDR2 SQIVND (reference sequence). The CDR3 sequence is 15 residues long. CDR3 DNA sequence: TGTGCCAGTAGTACCCCTAGCGGGGGCCGCGAGACCCAGTACTTC. Protein sequence: CASSTPSGGRETQYF.

This clonotype was observed a handful of times. The chain couples TRBV5-1 to TRBJ2-2; 14 bases map to TRBD2. The germline gives CDR1 SGHRS, CDR2 YFSETQ. Unmatched junction bases numbered 19, after V lost 4 bases and J lost 5 bases. CDR3 length: 21 amino acids. The CDR3 reads CASSLRDFGTSGRMETGELFF. The CDR3 DNA is TGCGCCAGCAGCCTCCGGGACTTTGGGACTAGCGGGAGAATGGAAACCGGGGAGCTGTTTTTT.

The sample holds many counts of this clonotype. The CDR3 DNA follows: TGTGCCAGCAGCGGGGTCAGGAGGGGGATCACCTACAATGAGCAGTTCTTC. As protein: CASSGVRRGITYNEQFF. The chain recombines TRBV11-2 with TRBJ2-1; possibly TRBD1 or TRBD2 for D (6 bases each). This CDR3 has 17 residues. Trimming pared 5 bases from V and 2 bases from J, leaving 19 bases between. Germline CDR1 is SGHAT and CDR2 is FQNNGV.

The rearrangement links TRBV12-3 or TRBV12-4 to TRBJ2-7; TRBD2 agrees at 16 bases. This CDR3 has 16 amino acids. J gave up 6 bases and V 5 bases, and 7 bases lay outside the gene matches. The CDR3: CASSGTSGRALGEQYF. DNA for the CDR3: TGTGCCAGCAGTGGGACTAGCGGGAGGGCCTTGGGCGAGCAGTACTTC.

There are many counts of this clonotype. This chain links TRBV20-1 with TRBJ2-5, with D perhaps assigned TRBD1 or TRBD2 (7 bases each). CDR1 and CDR2 from the germline V gene are DFQATT and SNEGSKA (reference sequence). The CDR3 spans 13 residues. The CDR3 loop is CSSNQGGWETQYF. The DNA for the CDR3 is TGCAGCAGCAACCAGGGGGGGTGGGAGACCCAGTACTTC.

This clonotype came up many times. V usage is TRBV3-1 and J usage is TRBJ2-5; the D gene is possibly TRBD1 (5 bases). The germline V gene has CDR1 LGHDT and CDR2 YNNKEL (reference sequence). Trimming shortened V by 1 base and J by 13 bases, and 16 bases separated the two germline ends. This CDR3 is built from 13 residues. The CDR3 reads CASSQVRGGARYF. Here the CDR3 DNA reads TGTGCCAGCAGCCAAGTAAGAGGTGGGGCACGGTACTTC.

There are many counts of this clonotype. The J gene is TRBJ2-1, the V gene TRBV7-9, with D unresolved. Germline CDR1 and CDR2: SEHNR and FQNEAQ (reference sequence). Trimming took 6 bases from V and 3 from J, leaving 9 bases between them. The CDR3 is made up of 13 amino acids. CDR3 amino acids: CASRRTDYNEQFF. CDR3 coding DNA: TGTGCCAGCAGACGGACGGACTACAATGAGCAGTTCTTC.

This clonotype is a singleton in its sample. V usage is TRBV29-1 and J usage is TRBJ2-3, with 10 bases fitting TRBD2. CDR3 length: 16 amino acids. V trimming: 4 bases; J trimming: 0 bases; junction bases outside the gene matches: 7. Germline CDR1 SQVTM, CDR2 ANQGSEA. The CDR3 reads CSVAGLAAASTDTQYF. Here the CDR3 DNA reads TGCAGCGTTGCCGGACTAGCGGCAGCTAGCACAGATACGCAGTATTTT.

This clonotype was seen only a few times. The V gene is TRBV19, the J gene TRBJ1-1, with D uncertain. CDR3 length: 13 residues. Germline CDR1 is LNHDA and CDR2 is SQIVND (reference sequence). Trimming cost V 3 bases and J 0 bases, with 5 bases left between them. This chain's CDR3 is CASSILLNTEAFF. CDR3 nucleotide sequence: TGTGCCAGTAGTATCCTTCTGAACACTGAAGCTTTCTTT.

This clonotype was counted at least ten times. The chain couples TRBV5-1 to TRBJ2-2; no definite D call. V dropped 4 bases and J dropped 2 bases, with 9 bases sitting between them. CDR1 SGHRS and CDR2 YFSETQ come from the germline V gene. There are 14 residues in the CDR3. The DNA for the CDR3 is TGCGCCAGCAGCGATGTGGGTAACACCGGGGAGCTGTTTTTT. Its protein product is CASSDVGNTGELFF.

V is TRBV5-1 and J is TRBJ2-5, with 12 bases fitting TRBD2. The CDR3 contains 15 residues. Losses at the gene ends were 5 bases for V and 4 bases for J; bases not matched to a gene: 6. Germline loops: CDR1 SGHRS, CDR2 YFSETQ. This chain's CDR3 is CASSQETSGGETQYF. The CDR3 nucleotides read TGCGCCAGCAGTCAAGAGACTAGCGGGGGAGAGACCCAGTACTTC.

This clonotype was seen repeatedly, ten times or more. This sequence joins TRBV7-3 and TRBJ2-1, with 15 nucleotides matching TRBD2. Germline V gene sequence: CDR1 SGHTA, CDR2 FQGTGA. CDR3 length: 19 residues. V was pared by 4 bases and J by 5 bases, with 12 bases of the junction left unmatched. The CDR3 nucleotides read TGTGCCAGCAGCTCTAGGTTGGGACTAGCGGGAGGTAGAGACAATGAGCAGTTCTTC. This sequence encodes CASSSRLGLAGGRDNEQFF.

The table lists this clonotype with a few counts. V gene TRBV5-1 combines with J gene TRBJ2-7, with D unresolved. The germline V and J ends were trimmed by 3 bases and 3 bases, with 10 bases remaining between them. Germline V gene lookup returns CDR1 SGHRS and CDR2 YFSETQ. There are 13 residues in the CDR3. CDR3 in DNA: TGCGCCAGCAGCTCGGACGGATACTACGAGCAGTACTTC. It codes for CASSSDGYYEQYF.

Only a few counts were recorded for this clonotype. CDR3 amino acids: CASSPRDRDIQYF. Written as DNA, the CDR3 is TGTGCCAGCAGCCCCAGGGACAGGGACATTCAGTACTTC. The chain joins TRBV7-9 to TRBJ2-4; 9 bases map to TRBD1. The CDR3 runs 13 residues. Germline-derived CDR1 and CDR2 are SEHNR and FQNEAQ (reference sequence). Germline trimming cut 5 bases from V and 8 bases from J; bases unmatched to any gene: 4.

The chain carries TRBV5-1 and TRBJ1-1, with no clear D. This CDR3 comprises 13 residues. Germline V gene sequence: CDR1 SGHRS, CDR2 YFSETQ. V was clipped by 4 bases and J by 3 bases, with 10 bases between them. The DNA for the CDR3 is TGCGCCAGCAGCCGAGACTTGGACACTGAAGCTTTCTTT. Translation gives CASSRDLDTEAFF.

V is TRBV7-9 and J is TRBJ2-1, with D hard to call. V lost 2 bases and J 4 bases, leaving 15 bases between the germline ends. CDR1 and CDR2 (germline): SEHNR, FQNEAQ (reference sequence). The CDR3 runs to 16 residues. The CDR3 DNA follows: TGTGCCAGCAGCTTATCGGCCTACCAGACTTACAATGAGCAGTTCTTC. The encoded protein is CASSLSAYQTYNEQFF.

The gene calls are TRBV20-1 and TRBJ2-7; D is possibly TRBD2 (5 bases). Germline V gene sequence: CDR1 DFQATT, CDR2 SNEGSKA (reference sequence). V lost 7 bases and J 1 base, leaving 14 bases between the germline ends. The CDR3 is 13 residues long. In nucleotides, the CDR3 is TGCAGTGAGTCAGGACGGGGATCCTACGAGCAGTACTTC. It yields the protein CSESGRGSYEQYF.

This clonotype was found many times. The chain combines TRBV29-1 with TRBJ1-2; possibly TRBD1 for D (6 bases). The CDR3 length is 14 residues. From germline, CDR1 is SQVTM and CDR2 ANQGSEA. The V end was cut by 4 bases, the J end by 3 bases, with 15 bases between. CDR3 sequence reads: CSVGRAGEDYGYTF. CDR3 coding DNA: TGCAGCGTTGGGCGGGCAGGGGAAGACTATGGCTACACCTTC.

This clonotype was recorded many times. This chain connects TRBV9 to TRBJ2-2; 11 bases match TRBD2. The J segment lost 6 bases and the V segment lost 0 bases, leaving 1 base of the junction unmatched. Germline loops: CDR1 SGDLS, CDR2 YYNGEE. The CDR3 is made up of 15 amino acids. CDR3 DNA sequence: TGTGCCAGCAGCGTAGAACTAGCGGGAGCCGGGGAGCTGTTTTTT. It specifies CASSVELAGAGELFF.

In its sample, this clonotype was seen many times. The chain joins TRBV2 to TRBJ2-3; 8 nucleotides match TRBD2. The CDR3 is made up of 13 amino acids. Trimming cost V 7 bases and J 6 bases; bases outside gene matches: 6. Germline assignment: CDR1 SNHLY and CDR2 FYNNEI. CDR3 protein: CASTEREWDTQYF. The CDR3 DNA follows: TGTGCCAGCACAGAGCGGGAGTGGGATACGCAGTATTTT.

This clonotype showed up just a few times. The chain has TRBV20-1 and TRBJ1-1; TRBD1 agrees at 8 bases. Looked up from germline, CDR1 is DFQATT and CDR2 is SNEGSKA (reference sequence). Trimming removed 6 bases from V and 6 bases from J; junction bases left unmatched: 6. This CDR3 has 12 residues. CDR3 bases: TGCAGTGCAAATGACAGGGGACCTGAAGCTTTCTTT. Translating gives CSANDRGPEAFF.

This clonotype was observed at least ten times. The chain uses TRBV30 and TRBJ1-2, with a possible D match to TRBD1 (6 bases). Per the germline V gene, CDR1 is GTSNPN and CDR2 is SVGIG (reference sequence). The CDR3 loop spans 14 amino acids. The ends were cut back, 3 bases at V and 8 bases at J, with 19 bases in the middle. The CDR3 reads CAWRSPMTGMGYTF. The CDR3 DNA is TGTGCCTGGAGATCCCCGATGACAGGCATGGGCTACACCTTC.

In its sample, this clonotype was seen many times. The chain links TRBV20-1 to TRBJ2-7; D gene ambiguous. This CDR3 region has 11 residues. The germline V gene has CDR1 DFQATT and CDR2 SNEGSKA (reference sequence). V dropped 5 bases and J dropped 4 bases, with 9 bases sitting between them. The CDR3 DNA reads TGCAGTGCTTCAGACTTTTACGAGCAGTACTTC. Its translation is CSASDFYEQYF.

In its sample, this clonotype was seen a few times. The J gene is TRBJ1-1, the V gene TRBV6-5; perhaps TRBD1 as D (5 bases). V was pared by 2 bases and J by 4 bases, with 17 bases between. CDR1 MNHEY and CDR2 SVGAGI come from the germline V gene. The CDR3 totals 16 residues. CDR3 nucleotide sequence: TGTGCCAGCAGTTACCACCGGGGGGGGGGTGGCACTGAAGCTTTCTTT. Protein sequence: CASSYHRGGGGTEAFF.

Written as DNA, the CDR3 is TGTGCTAGTGGTATCGGGACTAGCGGAAACACAGATACGCAGTATTTT. Amino acids: CASGIGTSGNTDTQYF. The V and J genes are TRBV12-5 and TRBJ2-3; 11 bases are a match to TRBD2. The V gene's germline CDR1 is LGHNT and CDR2 FRNRAP. The CDR3 consists of 16 residues. After removal of 5 bases from V and 2 bases from J, the junction contained 6 bases not matched to a gene. Together with reference TRBV12-5 and TRBJ2-3, the CDR3 gives the full variable domain: DARVTQTPRHKVTEMGQEVTMRCQPILGHNTVFWYRQTMMQGLELLAYFRNRAPLDDSGMPKDRFSAEMPDATLATLKIQPSEPRDSAVYFCASGIGTSGNTDTQYFGPGTRLTVL.

This clonotype was recorded many times. J is TRBJ1-2 and V is TRBV12-3 or TRBV12-4; possible D gene TRBD1, 5 bases. This CDR3 contains 15 residues. Trimming took 2 bases from V and 1 from J, leaving 11 bases between them. As DNA, the CDR3 is TGTGCCAGCAGTTTACCGACAGTATTTAACTATGGCTACACCTTC. Translation: CASSLPTVFNYGYTF.

This clonotype was seen more than once but under ten times. In nucleotides, the CDR3 is TGTGCCATCAAGCTACGGGTGGATTCACCCCTCCACTTT. Its translation is CAIKLRVDSPLHF. This rearrangement joins TRBV10-3 to TRBJ1-6; no definite D call. The CDR3 is 13 residues long. Germline V lookup: CDR1 ENHRY, CDR2 SYGVKD. Trimming shortened V by 7 bases and J by 8 bases, and 12 bases separated the two germline ends.

The chain joins TRBV19 to TRBJ1-5, with D possibly TRBD1 on 5 matching bases. Germline-derived CDR1 and CDR2 are LNHDA and SQIVND (reference sequence). This CDR3 spans 17 amino acids. Trimming shortened V by 7 bases and J by 7 bases, and 26 bases separated the two germline ends. The CDR3 reads CASTLAAGIVGGQPQHF. DNA of the CDR3: TGTGCCAGTACTTTAGCGGCCGGGATCGTCGGGGGACAGCCCCAGCATTTT. The entire variable domain, with the rest obtained from reference TRBV19 and TRBJ1-5, is as follows: DGGITQSPKYLFRKEGQNVTLSCEQNLNHDAMYWYRQDPGQGLRLIYYSQIVNDFQKGDIAEGYSVSREKKESFPLTVTSAQKNPTAFYLCASTLAAGIVGGQPQHFGDGTRLSIL.

As to this clonotype: Possible read error: a much larger clone is one base away. The V and J genes are TRBV28 and TRBJ2-1, with D maybe TRBD2 (7 bases). The CDR3 contains 13 residues. In germline, CDR1 is MDHEN, CDR2 SYDVKM. V lost 8 bases and J lost 10, with 18 bases in between. This CDR3 is CASGDSRGAEQFF. The CDR3 DNA is TGTGCCAGCGGGGACTCCCGGGGGGCCGAGCAGTTCTTC. Variable domain in full (rest from reference TRBV28 and TRBJ2-1): DVKVTQSSRYLVKRTGEKVFLECVQDMDHENMFWYRQDPGLGLRLIYFSYDVKMKEKGDIPEGYSVSREKKERFSLILESASTNQTSMYLCASGDSRGAEQFFGPGTRLTVL.

This chain links TRBV5-1 with TRBJ2-2; possibly TRBD1 or TRBD2 for D (6 bases each). Germline V lookup: CDR1 SGHRS, CDR2 YFSETQ. This CDR3 has 14 amino acids. V was clipped by 2 bases and J by 4 bases, with 9 bases between them. This CDR3 reads CASSLRGPTGELFF. The CDR3 DNA reads as TGCGCCAGCAGCTTACGGGGGCCCACCGGGGAGCTGTTTTTT.

The sample holds many counts of this clonotype. The chain is built from TRBV7-2 and TRBJ2-5, with unresolved D. V shed 5 bases and J shed 4 bases, with 11 bases lying between them. There are 13 residues in the CDR3. Germline-derived CDR1 and CDR2 are SGHTA and FQGNSA. The CDR3 reads CASSPRTLETQYF. CDR3 bases: TGTGCCAGCAGCCCCCGTACTCTAGAGACCCAGTACTTC.

This clonotype was seen ten or more times. The genes are TRBV10-3 and TRBJ2-7, with 8 positions matching TRBD2. V shed 4 bases and J 6 bases; nucleotides not matched to a gene: 5. The CDR3 covers 13 residues. CDR1 is ENHRY and CDR2 is SYGVKD in the germline V gene. The CDR3 nucleotides are TGTGCCATCAGTGGTGGACTAGCTGGCGAGCAGTACTTC. Protein sequence: CAISGGLAGEQYF.